These 7 T cell receptor beta chains were all obtained from the same sample, sequenced in a study of shared clonotypes between healthy human individuals. Using immunoSEQ multiplex PCR, the repertoire was profiled, and TCRdb retains in-frame clones only, with some absent. In the table there are some 1.4 million clones, approximately 96% of which are singletons. Material for sequencing was naive CD4+ T cells sorted from blood. As for subset: CD45RA+ positively selected. The receptor set was obtained from a young man in good health.

The rearrangement joins TRBV7-9 to TRBJ2-3; 9 nucleotides align to TRBD1. The CDR3 runs 15 residues. The germline V gene encodes CDR1 SEHNR and CDR2 FQNEAQ (reference sequence). Unmatched junction bases numbered 6, after V lost 5 bases and J lost 3 bases. The CDR3 region has the DNA TGTGCCAGCAGCCCGGACAGGGGACGGACAGATACGCAGTATTTT. Its translation is CASSPDRGRTDTQYF.

The chain recombines TRBV25-1 with TRBJ2-7; D not resolved. Trimming cost V 4 bases and J 6 bases, with 13 bases left between them. The CDR3 runs 13 residues. Germline V gene data show CDR1 as MGHDK and CDR2 as SYGVNS. Here the CDR3 reads CASSGGTLVEQYF. DNA of the CDR3: TGTGCCAGCAGTGGGGGAACCCTGGTCGAGCAGTACTTC.

The rearrangement uses TRBV5-5 and TRBJ2-1; D could derive from TRBD1 or TRBD2 (5 bases each). V was shortened by 4 bases and J by 7 bases, with 18 bases between the two germline ends. The germline CDR1 and CDR2 sequences are SGHKS and YYEKEE (reference sequence). The CDR3 is 15 residues long. The CDR3 spells CASSPVHGGVNEQFF. CDR3 coding DNA: TGTGCCAGCAGCCCAGTCCATGGGGGAGTGAATGAGCAGTTCTTC.

The chain employs TRBV6-5 and TRBJ1-6; 9 nucleotides align to TRBD1. The trim removed 0 bases at V and 7 bases at J, leaving 1 base unmatched. Looked up from germline, CDR1 is MNHEY and CDR2 is SVGAGI. This CDR3 has 15 amino acids. Written as DNA, the CDR3 is TGTGCCAGCAGTTACTCGGGGACAGGGAATTCACCCCTCCACTTT. Encoded protein: CASSYSGTGNSPLHF.

The chain joins TRBV5-4 to TRBJ2-1, with 7 bases lining up with TRBD2. CDR1 and CDR2 from the germline V gene are SGHNT and YYREEE (reference sequence). V trimming: 5 bases; J trimming: 4 bases; junction bases outside the gene matches: 9. The CDR3 sequence is 15 residues long. CDR3 loop: CASRWGEGLYNEQFF. Written as DNA, the CDR3 is TGTGCCAGCAGATGGGGGGAGGGCCTTTACAATGAGCAGTTCTTC.

The genes are TRBV5-1 and TRBJ2-1, with 12 positions matching TRBD1. Trimming at V came to 0 bases and at J to 8 bases, leaving 6 bases not matched to a gene. The germline CDR1 and CDR2 sequences are SGHRS and YFSETQ. CDR3 size: 16 residues. CDR3 in DNA: TGCGCCAGCAGCTTGGTGGGACAGGGGGCGTTCGATGAGCAGTTCTTC. As protein: CASSLVGQGAFDEQFF.

This chain uses TRBV27 with TRBJ2-1; 12 bases align to TRBD2. Germline V CDR1 and CDR2: MNHEY, SMNVEV (reference sequence). The CDR3 sequence is 15 residues long. V lost 5 bases, J lost 5 bases, and 4 bases stayed unmatched. This CDR3 is CASSGLAGRDNEQFF. The CDR3, as DNA: TGTGCCAGCAGTGGACTAGCGGGGAGAGACAATGAGCAGTTCTTC.